The T cell receptor (beta chain) under discussion was sequenced for a study of blood T cell repertoires in COVID-19. For the study at large: Whether acute or convalescent, the COVID-19 samples came from the United States, Italy and Spain.

Source study methods: Amplification from reference gene primers served as the basis for estimated nucleated cell counts. This table comes from immunoSEQ multiplex PCR, and its TCRdb copy is limited to in-frame clones, with some not included. V, J and clone size derive from that table, while D and trimming were established from the DNA sequence. The table records about 400,000 clones, roughly 87% of them present only once. The CDR3 length is 13 residues. V was cut by 4 bases and J by 7 bases, with 11 bases left in between. In germline, CDR1 is GTSNPN, CDR2 SVGIG (reference sequence). Cohorts were determined from participant-reported clinical history. The sample holds one count of this clone.

This clonotype was sampled from a woman aged 40 to 49 with acute COVID-19. The genes are TRBV30 and TRBJ1-6, with a tentative D call TRBD1 (6 bases). Sequencing was performed on PBMCs or T cells enriched from blood (not recorded which). The CDR3 sequence is CAWTEDRNSPLHF. The DNA of the CDR3 is TGTGCCTGGACAGAAGACAGGAATTCACCCCTCCACTTT.